This T cell receptor (beta chain) emerged from a study of blood T cells in healthy people across ages. Across the study: Through template switching, about one barcoded beta molecule was captured per two T cells, as measured in model experiments.

Combining a sample-barcoded 5' primer with a J-beta primer mix, a second PCR ran for roughly 7 to 12 cycles. Each cDNA molecule was tagged by a template-switch adaptor with 12 random nucleotides. TCRdb independently ran MiXCR on the 5' RACE reads; one entry per CDR3 protein. The table lists around 1,800,000 distinct CDR3 sequences, approximately 40% of them singletons. Material: blood. The TCR originated in a human donor in good health.

The CDR3 sequence: CASSLGQFSSGANVLTF. CDR3 nucleotides: TGCGCCAGCAGCTTGGGACAGTTTAGCTCTGGGGCCAACGTCCTGACTTTC. V and J are TRBV5-1 and TRBJ2-6; tentative D call: TRBD1 (5 bases). The CDR3 is 17 amino acids. Trimming took off 0 bases at V and 0 bases at J, with 10 bases between the two ends. CDR1 and CDR2 from the germline V gene are SGHRS and YFSETQ.